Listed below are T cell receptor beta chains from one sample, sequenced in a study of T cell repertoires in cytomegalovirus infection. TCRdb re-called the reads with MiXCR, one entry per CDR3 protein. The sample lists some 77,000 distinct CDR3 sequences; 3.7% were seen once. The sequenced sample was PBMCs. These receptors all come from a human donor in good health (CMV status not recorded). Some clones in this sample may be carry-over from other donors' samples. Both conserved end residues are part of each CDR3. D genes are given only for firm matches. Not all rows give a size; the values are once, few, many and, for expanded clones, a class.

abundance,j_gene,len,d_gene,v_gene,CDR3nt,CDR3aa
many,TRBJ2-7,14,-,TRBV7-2,TGTGCCAGCAGCTTAGCAGGTTCGGGATACGAGCAGTACTTC,CASSLAGSGYEQYF
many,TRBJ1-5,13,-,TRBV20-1,TGCAGTGCTACGGTCCCAGGGTACCAGCCCCAGCATTTT,CSATVPGYQPQHF
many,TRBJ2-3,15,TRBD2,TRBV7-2,TGTGCCAGCAGCCTCCTAGCGGGGGGGATAGATACGCAGTATTTT,CASSLLAGGIDTQYF
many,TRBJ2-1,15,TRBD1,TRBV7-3,TGTGCCAGCAGCCAACCGGGACAGGGAAATAATGAGCAGTTCTTC,CASSQPGQGNNEQFF
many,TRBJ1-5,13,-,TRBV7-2,TGTGCCAGCAGTGGGAGCGTGAATCAGCCCCAGCATTTT,CASSGSVNQPQHF
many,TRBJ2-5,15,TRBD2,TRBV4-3,TGCGCCAGCAGCCTCGGGGGGGGACTCCAAGAGACCCAGTACTTC,CASSLGGGLQETQYF
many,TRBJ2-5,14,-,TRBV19,TGTGCCAGTAGTTACGGGACACCACAAGAGACCCAGTACTTC,CASSYGTPQETQYF
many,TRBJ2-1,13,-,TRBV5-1,TGCGCCAGCAGCTTGGAGATCGGCGATGAGCAGTTCTTC,CASSLEIGDEQFF
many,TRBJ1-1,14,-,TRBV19,TGTGCCAGTAGTATAGGTGGACGGTACACTGAAGCTTTCTTT,CASSIGGRYTEAFF
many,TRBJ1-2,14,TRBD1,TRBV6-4,TGTGCCAGCAGTGGACAGGGAATTAACTATGGCTACACCTTC,CASSGQGINYGYTF
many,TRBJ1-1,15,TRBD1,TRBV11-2,TGTGCCAGCAGCTACAGGGGTTTAGCGAACACTGAAGCTTTCTTT,CASSYRGLANTEAFF
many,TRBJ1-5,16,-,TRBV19,TGTGCCAGTACCACCCCACCAGGTCAGGGAGGCCAGCCCCAGCATTTT,CASTTPPGQGGQPQHF
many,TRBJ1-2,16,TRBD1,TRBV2,TGTGCCAGCAGTGTCGGGACAGGAAGATCTAACTATGGCTACACCTTC,CASSVGTGRSNYGYTF
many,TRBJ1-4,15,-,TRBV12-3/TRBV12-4,TGTGCCAGCAGATCCTTTTGGGGAACTAATGAAAAACTGTTTTTT,CASRSFWGTNEKLFF
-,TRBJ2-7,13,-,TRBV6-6,TGTGCCAGCAGTCAGGGGTTTACCTACGAGCAGTACTTC,CASSQGFTYEQYF
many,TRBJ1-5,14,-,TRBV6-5,TGTGCCAGCAGTTACTCTCAGGGCTATCAGCCCCAGCATTTT,CASSYSQGYQPQHF
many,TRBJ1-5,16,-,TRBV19,TGTGCCAGTAGTATAGCCGCTGTCGCGGTTGGTCAGCCCCAGCATTTT,CASSIAAVAVGQPQHF
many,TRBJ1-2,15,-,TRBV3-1,TGTGCCAGCAGCCAAGATCTTCAAATAAACTATGGCTACACCTTC,CASSQDLQINYGYTF
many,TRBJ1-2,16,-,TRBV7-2,TGTGCCAGCAGCCCGAGTGGGGGACAAACAAACTATGGCTACACCTTC,CASSPSGGQTNYGYTF
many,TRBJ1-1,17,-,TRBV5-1,TGCGCCAGCAGCTTGGCGAAGAGCTCCGAACCGAACACTGAAGCTTTCTTT,CASSLAKSSEPNTEAFF
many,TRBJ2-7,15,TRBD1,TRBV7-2,TGTGCCAGCAGCTTAACCGGGACAGGGACCTACGAGCAGTACTTC,CASSLTGTGTYEQYF
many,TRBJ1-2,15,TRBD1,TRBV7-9,TGTGCCAGCAGCTGGGGGGAACAGGGGAATTTCCGCTACACCTTC,CASSWGEQGNFRYTF
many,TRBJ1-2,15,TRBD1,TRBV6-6,TGTGCCAGCCAGGATACCGGGACAGGGGGCTATGGCTACACCTTC,CASQDTGTGGYGYTF
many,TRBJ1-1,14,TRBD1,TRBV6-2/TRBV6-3,TGTGCCAGCAACTCAGGACAGGGATCTTCTGAAGCTTTCTTT,CASNSGQGSSEAFF
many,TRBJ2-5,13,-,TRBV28,TGTGCCAGCAGTTTATGGACCCCAGAGACCCAGTACTTC,CASSLWTPETQYF
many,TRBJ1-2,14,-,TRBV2,TGTGCCAGCAGTGAGAACAGCTGGGCAAATGGCTACACCTTC,CASSENSWANGYTF
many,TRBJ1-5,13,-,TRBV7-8,TGTGCCAGCAGCCCTAGTAGGGGACAGCCCCAGCATTTT,CASSPSRGQPQHF
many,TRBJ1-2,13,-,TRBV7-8,TGTGCCAGCAGCTTCGGGGGGGACTATGGCTACACCTTC,CASSFGGDYGYTF
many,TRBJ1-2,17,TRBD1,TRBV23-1,TGCGCCAGCACCTTCGACCCCGGGACAGAGAATAACTATGGCTACACCTTC,CASTFDPGTENNYGYTF
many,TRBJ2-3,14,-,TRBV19,TGTGCCAGTAGTATGAGTGGTAGCACAGATACGCAGTATTTT,CASSMSGSTDTQYF
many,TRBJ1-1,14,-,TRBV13,TGTGCCAGCAGCTTAGGAGCAGGGTTCACTGAAGCTTTCTTT,CASSLGAGFTEAFF
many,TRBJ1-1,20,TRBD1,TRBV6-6,TGTGCCAGCAGTCCAACCGAGACTCCCGGGACAGGGATAGAGTACGCTGAAGCTTTCTTT,CASSPTETPGTGIEYAEAFF
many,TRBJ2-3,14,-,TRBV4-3,TGCGCCAGCAGCCAAGACCGGGGAGGATATACGCAGTATTTT,CASSQDRGGYTQYF
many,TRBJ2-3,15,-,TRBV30,TGTGCCTGGAGTGTAGGAGCGTCAACTACAGATACGCAGTATTTT,CAWSVGASTTDTQYF
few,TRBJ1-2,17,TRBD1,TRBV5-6,TGTGCCAGCAGCCAAACCGGGACAGGGTTTTTTGTCTATGGCTACACCTTC,CASSQTGTGFFVYGYTF
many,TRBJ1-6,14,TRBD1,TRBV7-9,TGTGCCAGCAGCGAGGGACAGGGGAATTCACCCCTCCACTTT,CASSEGQGNSPLHF
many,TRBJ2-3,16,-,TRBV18,TGTGCCAGCTCACCACTCGAACTGTCAAGCACAGATACGCAGTATTTT,CASSPLELSSTDTQYF
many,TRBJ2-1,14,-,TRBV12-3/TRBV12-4,TGTGCCAGCAGACAGGGCAGGTCCTACAATGAGCAGTTCTTC,CASRQGRSYNEQFF
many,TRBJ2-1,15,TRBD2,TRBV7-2,TGTGCCAGCAGCCCCCAGCGGGGAATCGACAATGAGCAGTTCTTC,CASSPQRGIDNEQFF
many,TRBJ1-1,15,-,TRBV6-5,TGTGCCAGCAGTTACTCAAGAGGGACTAGCGCTGAAGCTTTCTTT,CASSYSRGTSAEAFF
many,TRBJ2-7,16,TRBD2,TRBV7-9,TGTGCCAGCAGCACCGCCGGGGGGGGCAGCTCCTACGAGCAGTACTTC,CASSTAGGGSSYEQYF
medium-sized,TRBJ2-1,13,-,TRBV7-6,TGTGCCAGCAGCTTAGCGCGGTACAATGAGCAGTTCTTC,CASSLARYNEQFF
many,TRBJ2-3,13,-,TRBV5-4,TGTGCCAGCAGCCCCGAGTGGGCAGATACGCAGTATTTT,CASSPEWADTQYF
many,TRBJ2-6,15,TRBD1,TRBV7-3,TGTGCCAGCAGGATACAGGGGAGTGGGGCCAACGTCCTGACTTTC,CASRIQGSGANVLTF
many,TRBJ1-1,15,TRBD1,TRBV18,TGTGCCAGCTCACACGGACAGGGTTCGGGCACTGAAGCTTTCTTT,CASSHGQGSGTEAFF
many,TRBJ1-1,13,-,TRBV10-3,TGTGCCACCCAAGACATCCTGAACACTGAAGCTTTCTTT,CATQDILNTEAFF
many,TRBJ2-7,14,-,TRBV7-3,TGTGCCAGCAGCTTAACTCCGGGGGCCTACGAGCAGTACTTC,CASSLTPGAYEQYF
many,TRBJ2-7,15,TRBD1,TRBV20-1,TGCAGTGCTCCCGACCCGGGACAGGAGCTATACGAGCAGTACTTC,CSAPDPGQELYEQYF
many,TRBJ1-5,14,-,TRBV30,TGTGCCTGGAGTGTACTTGGGGGCACTCAGCCCCAGCATTTT,CAWSVLGGTQPQHF
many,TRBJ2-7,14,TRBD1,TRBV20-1,TGCAGTGCTAATCTGGACAGGCCCGCCTACGAGCAGTACTTC,CSANLDRPAYEQYF
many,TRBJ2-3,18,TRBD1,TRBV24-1,TGTGCCACCAGTGACCTGGGGACCGGGACAGGGGGCAAAGATACGCAGTATTTT,CATSDLGTGTGGKDTQYF
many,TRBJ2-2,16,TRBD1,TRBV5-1,TGCGCCAGCAGCTTGGCAGGACAGGGGAACACCGGGGAGCTGTTTTTT,CASSLAGQGNTGELFF
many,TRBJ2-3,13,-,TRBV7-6,TGTGCCAGCGAAAAGTACAGAGGGGATACGCAGTATTTT,CASEKYRGDTQYF
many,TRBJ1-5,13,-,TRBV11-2,TGTGCCAGCAGTCTGACAGACAATCAGCCCCAGCATTTT,CASSLTDNQPQHF